This T cell receptor (beta chain) was sequenced during a study of resident and recirculating memory T cells in vitiligo. Looking at the study overall: Epidermis came from shave biopsies of lesional and nonlesional sites, plus PBMCs. Whole samples, not sorted cells, were homogenized and used for genomic DNA extraction.

To note about this clone: What it binds is unknown.

Anyone treated within the previous three months was excluded. Overall study findings and caveats: Different lesions suggested infiltration by different T cell clones.

Assay used: immunoSEQ multiplex PCR; TCRdb lists only in-frame clones, some missing. The profile shows 40,000 to 50,000 clones, 80% to 95% of them singletons. The CDR3 is made up of 14 amino acids. With 5 bases removed from V and 6 bases from J, the gap between germline ends came to 16 bases. The germline CDR1 and CDR2 sequences are SGHTA and FQGNSA. This chain uses TRBV7-2 with TRBJ2-5, with a possible D match to TRBD2 (7 bases). Material for sequencing was blood. The receptor was derived from a male donor with vitiligo. CDR3 sequence reads: CASSAAGALQTQYF. For the CDR3, the DNA is TGTGCCAGCAGCGCGGCGGGGGCATTACAGACCCAGTACTTC.